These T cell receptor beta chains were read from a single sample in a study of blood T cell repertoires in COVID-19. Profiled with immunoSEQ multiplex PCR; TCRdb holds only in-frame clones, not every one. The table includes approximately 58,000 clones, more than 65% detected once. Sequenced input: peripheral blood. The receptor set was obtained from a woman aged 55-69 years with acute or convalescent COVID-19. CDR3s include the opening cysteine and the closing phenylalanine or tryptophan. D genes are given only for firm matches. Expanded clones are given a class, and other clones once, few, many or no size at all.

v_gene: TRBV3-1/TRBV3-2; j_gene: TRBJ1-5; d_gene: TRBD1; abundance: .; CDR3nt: TGTGCCAGCAGCCAAGGTTTTACAGGGGTCCAGCCCCAGCATTTT; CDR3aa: CASSQGFTGVQPQHF
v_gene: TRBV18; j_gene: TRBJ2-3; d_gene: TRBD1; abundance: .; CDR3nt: TGTGCCAGCTCACCAACAGGGGGCACAGATACGCAGTATTTT; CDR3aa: CASSPTGGTDTQYF
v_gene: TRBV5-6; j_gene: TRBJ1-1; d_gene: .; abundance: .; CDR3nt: TGTGCCAGCAGCTCGCTTGACAGGAGGAACACTGAAGCTTTCTTT; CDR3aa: CASSSLDRRNTEAFF
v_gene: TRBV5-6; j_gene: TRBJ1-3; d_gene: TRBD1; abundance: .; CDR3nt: TGTGCCAGCGACACTGGGACAGGGGGCGGCGGAAACACCATATATTTT; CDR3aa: CASDTGTGGGGNTIYF
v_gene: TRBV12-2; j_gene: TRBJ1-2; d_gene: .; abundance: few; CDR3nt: TGTGCAAGTCGCTTATGGAATGGGGGGGCGGCTGGCTACACCTTC; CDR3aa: CASRLWNGGAAGYTF
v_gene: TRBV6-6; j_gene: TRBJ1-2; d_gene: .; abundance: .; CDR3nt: TGTGCCAGCTCCAGGGATAGGTCAAGCTATGGCTACACCTTC; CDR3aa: CASSRDRSSYGYTF
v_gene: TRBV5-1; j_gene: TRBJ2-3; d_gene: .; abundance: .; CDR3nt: TGCGCCAGCAGCTTGCAGGGGTCGACAGATACGCAGTATTTT; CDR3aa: CASSLQGSTDTQYF
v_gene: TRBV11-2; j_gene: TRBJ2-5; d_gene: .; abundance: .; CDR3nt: TGTGCCAGCAGCTTAGCCCTCCGCGGGGAGACCCAGTACTTC; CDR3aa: CASSLALRGETQYF
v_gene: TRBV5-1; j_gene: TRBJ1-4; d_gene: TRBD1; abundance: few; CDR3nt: TGCGCCAGCAGCTGGGACAGGGTTGGTGAAAAACTGTTTTTT; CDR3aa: CASSWDRVGEKLFF
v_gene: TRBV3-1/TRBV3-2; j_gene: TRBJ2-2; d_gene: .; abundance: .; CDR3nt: TGTGCCAGCAGTCTGACGGGACTCCTCCCCGGGGAGCTGTTTTTT; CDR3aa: CASSLTGLLPGELFF
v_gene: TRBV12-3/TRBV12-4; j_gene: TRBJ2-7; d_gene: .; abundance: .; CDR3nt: TGTGCCAGCAGTTTAGGATTCGGCGAGCAGTACTTC; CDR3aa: CASSLGFGEQYF
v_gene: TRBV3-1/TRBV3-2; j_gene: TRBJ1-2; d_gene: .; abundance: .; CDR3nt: TGTGCCAGCAGCCAAGAGGCGGGACGTGGCTACACCTTC; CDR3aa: CASSQEAGRGYTF
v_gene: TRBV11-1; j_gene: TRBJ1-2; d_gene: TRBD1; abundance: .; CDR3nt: TGTGCCAGCAGCCAGGGACAGGGCCCCTATGGCTACACCTTC; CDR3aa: CASSQGQGPYGYTF
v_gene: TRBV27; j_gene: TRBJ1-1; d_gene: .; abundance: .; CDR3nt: TGTGCCAGCAGCCCGGCGGGCCTCCCGAGGGCCACTGAAGCTTTCTTT; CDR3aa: CASSPAGLPRATEAFF
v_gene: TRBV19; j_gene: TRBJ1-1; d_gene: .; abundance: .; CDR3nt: TGTGCCAGTAGTATCGGGGTGCAGTTTGAAGCTTTCTTT; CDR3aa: CASSIGVQFEAFF
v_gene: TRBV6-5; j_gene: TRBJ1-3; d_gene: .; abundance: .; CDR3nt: TGTGCCAGCAGTTACCAACCCCAGGGATCTGGAAACACCATATATTTT; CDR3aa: CASSYQPQGSGNTIYF
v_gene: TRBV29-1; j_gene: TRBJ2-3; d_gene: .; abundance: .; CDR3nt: TGCAGCGTTGAAGATGGCGGGGGCCTTTCCCATACGCAGTATTTT; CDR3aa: CSVEDGGGLSHTQYF
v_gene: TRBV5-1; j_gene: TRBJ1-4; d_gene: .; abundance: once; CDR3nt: TGCGCCAGCAGCTTGGCCAGGGCGGCTAATGAAAAACTGTTTTTT; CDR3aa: CASSLARAANEKLFF
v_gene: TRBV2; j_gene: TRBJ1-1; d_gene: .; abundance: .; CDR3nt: TGTGCCAGCAGTCGGGACTCGAACACTGAAGCTTTCTTT; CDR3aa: CASSRDSNTEAFF
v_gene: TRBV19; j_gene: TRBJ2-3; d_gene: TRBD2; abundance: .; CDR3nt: TGTGCCAGTAGTAGGTCTAGCGGGGACACAGATACGCAGTATTTT; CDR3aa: CASSRSSGDTDTQYF
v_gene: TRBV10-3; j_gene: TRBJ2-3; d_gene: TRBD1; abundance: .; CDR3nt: TGTGCCATCAGCCGGGACAGGGGAACAGATACGCAGTATTTT; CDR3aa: CAISRDRGTDTQYF
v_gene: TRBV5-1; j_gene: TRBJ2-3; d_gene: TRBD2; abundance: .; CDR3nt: TGCGCCAGCAGTAAGAGCGCCAGCGGGGGGGCGGGGGGAGATACGCAGTATTTT; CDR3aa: CASSKSASGGAGGDTQYF
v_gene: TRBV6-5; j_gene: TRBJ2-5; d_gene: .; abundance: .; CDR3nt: TGTGCCAGCACAGAGGTGGGTCGGGAGACCCAGTACTTC; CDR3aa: CASTEVGRETQYF
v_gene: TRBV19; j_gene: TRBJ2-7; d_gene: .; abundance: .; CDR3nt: TGTGCCAGTAGTATAGCCCCCGGAGGCCACGAGCAGTACTTC; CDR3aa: CASSIAPGGHEQYF
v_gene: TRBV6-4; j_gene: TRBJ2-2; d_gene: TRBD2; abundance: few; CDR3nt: TGTGCCAGCAGCACCAGCGGGAGCAGTCCCGGGGAGCTGTTTTTT; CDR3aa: CASSTSGSSPGELFF
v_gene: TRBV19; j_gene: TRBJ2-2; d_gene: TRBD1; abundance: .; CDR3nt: TGTGCCAGTAGTATCGGACAGGGGAGCACCGGGGAGCTGTTTTTT; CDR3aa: CASSIGQGSTGELFF
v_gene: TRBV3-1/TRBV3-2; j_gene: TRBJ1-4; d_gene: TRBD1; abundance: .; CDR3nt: TGTGCCAGCAGCAAAACAGGGGCGCCTAATGAAAAACTGTTTTTT; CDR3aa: CASSKTGAPNEKLFF
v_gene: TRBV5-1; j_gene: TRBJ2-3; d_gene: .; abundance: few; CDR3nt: TGCGCCAGCAGCTTACAGGGAGTAGATGGAGATACGCAGTATTTT; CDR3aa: CASSLQGVDGDTQYF
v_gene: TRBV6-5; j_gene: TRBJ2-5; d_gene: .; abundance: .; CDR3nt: TGTGCCAGCAGCAGAACGGGACTGCCAATGTACTTC; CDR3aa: CASSRTGLPMYF
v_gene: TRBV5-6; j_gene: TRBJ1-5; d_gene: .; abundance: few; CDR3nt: TGTGCCAGCAGCTCTGAAGCCCGCGGAGCACCCCAGCATTTT; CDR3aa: CASSSEARGAPQHF
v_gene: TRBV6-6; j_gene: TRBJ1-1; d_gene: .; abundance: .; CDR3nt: TGTGCCAGCAGGGACAGCATGAACACTGAAGCTTTCTTT; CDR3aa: CASRDSMNTEAFF